Below are 16 T cell receptor beta chains sequenced from a single sample in a study of cytomegalovirus exposure and HLA in healthy donors. PCR primers comprised 60 Vbeta and 13 Jbeta primers. Assay: immunoSEQ multiplex PCR; the TCRdb copy retains only in-frame clones and omits some. This sample has fewer than 200,000 clones, with roughly nine tenths found just once. The source material was PBMCs. Receptors originate from a boy aged 2 to 10 in good health and CMV-seronegative.

This sequence joins TRBV5-1 and TRBJ2-5; TRBD2 matches at 13 bases. CDR1 SGHRS and CDR2 YFSETQ come from the germline V gene. The CDR3 has 16 amino acids. Losses at the gene ends were 4 bases for V and 1 base for J; bases not matched to a gene: 4. The CDR3 DNA is TGCGCCAGCAGCCTCGGACTAGCGGGGGTCCAAGAGACCCAGTACTTC. Encoded protein: CASSLGLAGVQETQYF.

This rearrangement joins TRBV6-5 to TRBJ1-1; no clear D gene. V was shortened by 2 bases and J by 3 bases, with 7 bases between the two germline ends. The CDR3 is made up of 13 amino acids. Germline V gene sequence: CDR1 MNHEY, CDR2 SVGAGI. CDR3 bases: TGTGCCAGCAGTTACGGTGGAGACACTGAAGCTTTCTTT. Residues: CASSYGGDTEAFF.

This chain links TRBV5-5 with TRBJ1-2; D is undetermined. This CDR3 region has 14 residues. Trimming took off 4 bases at V and 0 bases at J, with 10 bases between the two ends. The germline gives CDR1 SGHKS, CDR2 YYEKEE (reference sequence). As DNA, the CDR3 is TGTGCCAGCAGCGACGCGGTTGCTAACTATGGCTACACCTTC. Translation: CASSDAVANYGYTF. Variable domain in full (rest from reference TRBV5-5 and TRBJ1-2): DAGVTQSPTHLIKTRGQQVTLRCSPISGHKSVSWYQQVLGQGPQFIFQYYEKEERGRGNFPDRFSARQFPNYSSELNVNALLLGDSALYLCASSDAVANYGYTFGSGTRLTVV.

This sequence joins TRBV19 and TRBJ1-1; TRBD1 is a possible D gene (6 bases). V was cut by 6 bases and J by 1 base, with 12 bases left in between. This CDR3 region has 14 residues. Germline CDR1 reads LNHDA; CDR2 reads SQIVND (reference sequence). The CDR3 DNA reads TGTGCCAGTAGGACAGGTGATCAGAACACTGAAGCTTTCTTT. Its protein product is CASRTGDQNTEAFF.

The CDR3 region has the DNA TGTGCCAGCGGGGAATCCAGGCGTGGCTACACCTTC. It translates to CASGESRRGYTF. V and J are TRBV25-1 and TRBJ1-2; D call uncertain. V dropped 8 bases and J dropped 7 bases, with 14 bases sitting between them. The CDR3 covers 12 residues. CDR1 and CDR2 from the germline V gene are MGHDK and SYGVNS.

The V and J genes are TRBV11-2 and TRBJ1-2; 7 bases agree with TRBD1. The CDR3 covers 16 residues. Germline values: CDR1 SGHAT, CDR2 FQNNGV. V dropped 1 base and J dropped 7; count of bases not matched to a gene: 12. This CDR3 reads CASSLVGAGGVFGYTF. In DNA, the CDR3 is TGTGCCAGCAGCTTAGTTGGGGCAGGGGGTGTCTTTGGCTACACCTTC.

V is TRBV7-2 and J is TRBJ2-3; no clear D. This CDR3 comprises 16 residues. Germline loops: CDR1 SGHTA, CDR2 FQGNSA. Trimming pared 1 base from V and 6 bases from J, leaving 17 bases between. CDR3 coding DNA: TGTGCCAGCAGCTTAGGAATCTCCCCGGCGGTCGATACGCAGTATTTT. Protein sequence: CASSLGISPAVDTQYF.

The rearrangement links TRBV7-6 to TRBJ2-1; the D gene is possibly TRBD2 (8 bases). Trimming left V 1 base short and J 9 bases short, with 19 bases between. Per germline, CDR1 SGHVS and CDR2 FNYEAQ. The CDR3 is 16 amino acids. CDR3 region: CASSLGSSGSGGEQFF. CDR3 DNA: TGTGCCAGCAGCTTAGGCTCTAGCGGGTCAGGGGGTGAGCAGTTCTTC. Combining the CDR3 with reference TRBV7-6 and TRBJ2-1 gives the whole variable domain GAGVSQSPRYKVTKRGQDVALRCDPISGHVSLYWYRQALGQGPEFLTYFNYEAQQDKSGLPNDRFSAERPEGSISTLTIQRTEQRDSAMYRCASSLGSSGSGGEQFFGPGTRLTVL.

This clone is a singleton in its sample. This chain connects TRBV6-6 to TRBJ1-1; 9 bases match TRBD1. The J segment lost 4 bases and the V segment lost 2 bases, leaving 8 bases of the junction unmatched. This CDR3 comprises 16 residues. The germline V gene encodes CDR1 MNHNY and CDR2 SVGAGI (reference sequence). Here the CDR3 DNA reads TGTGCCAGCAGTTACGGGTTGGACAGGGGCGGCACTGAAGCTTTCTTT. Encoded protein: CASSYGLDRGGTEAFF.

This clone has a handful of counts. The CDR3 loop is CASSLTGLSYEQYF. CDR3 nucleotides: TGCGCCAGCAGCTTGACAGGATTATCCTACGAGCAGTACTTC. This sequence joins TRBV5-1 and TRBJ2-7, with D perhaps TRBD1 (5 bases). The CDR3 contains 14 residues. Germline V gene data show CDR1 as SGHRS and CDR2 as YFSETQ. V lost 1 base and J lost 1, with 9 bases in between.

The chain is built from TRBV5-4 and TRBJ2-5; 9 bases map to TRBD2. The last part of the DNA fits TRBJ2-7 better; the J call may be wrong. CDR1 SGHNT and CDR2 YYREEE come from the germline V gene (reference sequence). The CDR3 runs to 20 residues. The CDR3 reads CASSLLSGSFPSSTSYEQYF. CDR3 nucleotides: TGTGCCAGCAGCTTGCTTAGCGGGAGTTTTCCATCCTCCACCTCCTACGAGCAGTACTTC.

The chain couples TRBV6-1 to TRBJ1-5, with D unclear. The germline gives CDR1 MNHNS, CDR2 SASEGT. The V gene lost 7 bases and the J gene lost 5 bases, with 15 bases spanning the gap. This CDR3 is 14 amino acids long. CDR3 nucleotide sequence: TGTGCCAGCACCGCACGCGATCTCTATCAGCCCCAGCATTTT. Translating it yields CASTARDLYQPQHF.

The CDR3 region has the DNA TGTGCCAGTAGTATAGGTCCGCGGGACAGGGGTCATTATCAGCCCCAGCATTTT. It codes for CASSIGPRDRGHYQPQHF. The chain uses TRBV19 and TRBJ1-5; 10 bases fit TRBD1. V shed 1 base, J shed 5 bases, and the junction held 11 bases outside the gene matches. The CDR3 runs 18 residues. CDR1 and CDR2 from the germline V gene are LNHDA and SQIVND (reference sequence).

The genes are TRBV2 and TRBJ1-1; 7 bases fit TRBD1. The CDR3 sequence is 16 residues long. J lost 2 bases, V lost 6 bases, and 12 bases had no gene match. The germline V gene has CDR1 SNHLY and CDR2 FYNNEI. CDR3 amino acids: CASRVDRKRGNTEAFF. In DNA form, the CDR3 reads TGTGCCAGCAGGGTGGACAGGAAGAGGGGAAACACTGAAGCTTTCTTT.

The rearrangement links TRBV4-1 to TRBJ2-3; TRBD2 matches at 11 bases. CDR1 is MGHRA, CDR2 YSYEKL, per germline. The junction had 15 bases not matched to a gene; V was cut back by 7 bases and J by 3 bases. This CDR3 has 18 residues. In DNA, the CDR3 is TGCGCCAGCACCAAGGGTGGCACTAGCGGGAGTACGACAGATACGCAGTATTTT. Translation: CASTKGGTSGSTTDTQYF.

The chain uses TRBV4-2 and TRBJ1-2, with TRBD1 matching 8 bases. The CDR3 contains 15 residues. The germline V gene encodes CDR1 LGHNA and CDR2 YNFKEQ. Trimming removed 1 base from V and 5 bases from J; junction bases left unmatched: 6. Here the CDR3 DNA reads TGTGCCAGCAGCCAAGCTCGGACAGGGTCTTATGGCTACACCTTC. Translating gives CASSQARTGSYGYTF.